One sample yielded the 20 T cell receptor beta chains listed below, sequenced in a study of blood T cell repertoires in COVID-19. Clones were sequenced by immunoSEQ multiplex PCR, and TCRdb holds only the in-frame ones, with some missing. The sample holds roughly 280,000 clones; about nine tenths are singletons and the top ten take roughly 10%. The sample taken for sequencing was peripheral blood. The source is a woman aged 25-40 years with COVID-19, enrolled during active disease.

This clone has just one count. The V and J genes are TRBV7-2 and TRBJ2-1, with 8 bases aligning to TRBD1. Germline-derived CDR1 and CDR2 are SGHTA and FQGNSA. The trim removed 6 bases at V and 8 bases at J, leaving 9 bases unmatched. CDR3 length equals 14 residues. CDR3 nucleotide sequence: TGTGCCAGCAGGATACAGGGGGTGAGGGATGAGCAGTTCTTC. Its translation: CASRIQGVRDEQFF.

The V gene is TRBV2, the J gene TRBJ1-5; the D is unclear. There are 14 residues in the CDR3. Trimming took off 0 bases at V and 7 bases at J, with 10 bases between the two ends. In germline, CDR1 is SNHLY, CDR2 FYNNEI. CDR3 protein: CASSEANGLQPQHF. The CDR3 bases are TGTGCCAGCAGTGAAGCCAACGGGTTACAGCCCCAGCATTTT. The full variable domain, rest sourced from reference TRBV2 and TRBJ1-5, is EPEVTQTPSHQVTQMGQEVILRCVPISNHLYFYWYRQILGQKVEFLVSFYNNEISEKSEIFDDQFSVERPDGSNFTLKIRSTKLEDSAMYFCASSEANGLQPQHFGDGTRLSIL.

A note on this clone: One end of the junction does not line up with germline, which may come from a read error. The chain uses TRBV28 and TRBJ1-2, with D possibly being TRBD1 (6 bases). Germline CDR1 reads MDHEN; CDR2 reads SYDVKM. The CDR3 is 13 residues long. CDR3 residues: CASSPPRTDGCTF. The CDR3 region has the DNA TGTGCCAGCAGTCCCCCTCGGACAGACGGCTGCACCTTC.

The chain links TRBV3-1 (or the pseudogene TRBV3-2) to TRBJ2-1; no reliable D call. Trimming cost V 1 base and J 8 bases, with 3 bases left between them. Germline lookup yields CDR1 LGHDT and CDR2 YNNKEL (reference sequence). This CDR3 has 11 amino acids. The CDR3 is CASSQADEQFF. As DNA, the CDR3 is TGTGCCAGCAGCCAAGCGGATGAGCAGTTCTTC.

To note about this clone: Other DNA sequences in this sample translate to the same CDR3. The chain uses TRBV27 and TRBJ1-5; no clear D gene. Between the trimmed V and J ends, which lost 3 bases and 3 bases, there was a span of 3 bases. This CDR3 contains 12 residues. The germline V gene encodes CDR1 MNHEY and CDR2 SMNVEV (reference sequence). CDR3 in amino acids: CASSFLNQPQHF. Here the CDR3 DNA reads TGTGCCAGCAGTTTTCTCAATCAGCCCCAGCATTTT.

The gene calls are TRBV15 and TRBJ2-3, with TRBD1 identical over 7 bases. The germline V gene has CDR1 LNHNV and CDR2 YYDKDF (reference sequence). The V gene end was trimmed by 5 bases and the J gene end by 2 bases; junction bases not matched to a gene: 7. This CDR3 comprises 15 residues. CDR3 loop: CATSRRTGPTDTQYF. CDR3 sequence (DNA): TGTGCCACCAGCCGTAGGACAGGACCCACAGATACGCAGTATTTT.

The rearrangement joins TRBV6-5 to TRBJ2-2, with TRBD2 matching over 9 bases. The CDR3 has 14 residues. Trimming cost V 5 bases and J 6 bases; bases outside gene matches: 4. The germline V gene encodes CDR1 MNHEY and CDR2 SVGAGI. The CDR3 DNA follows: TGTGCCAGCAGTCTAGCGGGAAGTGCCGGGGAGCTGTTTTTT. Its translation: CASSLAGSAGELFF.

Notes on this clone: The same CDR3 also results from other DNA sequences found in this sample. The rearrangement joins TRBV30 to TRBJ2-7; D uncertain. Trimming left V 2 bases short and J 3 bases short, with 5 bases between. The CDR3 runs 11 residues. Germline CDR1 is GTSNPN and CDR2 is SVGIG (reference sequence). DNA of the CDR3: TGTGCCTGGAGTCTCGGCTACGAGCAGTACTTC. Translated, it gives CAWSLGYEQYF.

The rearrangement uses TRBV2 and TRBJ1-1; 7 nucleotides line up with TRBD1. CDR1 is SNHLY and CDR2 is FYNNEI in the germline V gene. There are 14 residues in the CDR3. V trimming: 7 bases; J trimming: 4 bases; junction bases outside the gene matches: 9. The CDR3 sequence: CASMVDRAPTEAFF. DNA of the CDR3: TGTGCCAGCATGGTAGACAGGGCGCCCACTGAAGCTTTCTTT.

Regarding this clone: One end of the junction varies from germline; a read error may be responsible. Here the CDR3 reads CASCVGTETGTQYF. The CDR3 bases are TGTGCCAGCTGCGTAGGTACGGAGACCGGGACCCAGTACTTC. The chain carries TRBV9 and TRBJ2-5; no clear D. Germline CDR1 and CDR2: SGDLS and YYNGEE. This CDR3 spans 14 amino acids.

V usage is TRBV28 and J usage is TRBJ1-1; D gene uncertain. The CDR3 loop spans 12 amino acids. Germline-derived CDR1 and CDR2 are MDHEN and SYDVKM. V lost 6 bases, J lost 4 bases, and 9 bases lay in between. CDR3 nucleotide sequence: TGTGCCAGCAGCCCCGTGTTCACTGAAGCTTTCTTT. Its translation: CASSPVFTEAFF.

The V call is TRBV28, the J call TRBJ1-1; a possible D gene is TRBD1 (5 bases). V lost 7 bases and J 8 bases, leaving 20 bases between the germline ends. This CDR3 has 14 residues. Per germline, CDR1 MDHEN and CDR2 SYDVKM. In DNA form, the CDR3 reads TGTGCCAGCACCCTCCCTCGTAGGCCAGGGGAAGCTTTCTTT. Translation: CASTLPRRPGEAFF.

The chain is built from TRBV30 and TRBJ1-5; no definite D call. CDR1 GTSNPN and CDR2 SVGIG come from the germline V gene (reference sequence). The CDR3 has 13 residues. Trimming cost V 5 bases and J 5 bases, with 13 bases left between them. CDR3 protein: CAWGPGLDQPQHF. The CDR3 nucleotides are TGTGCCTGGGGACCGGGGTTGGATCAGCCCCAGCATTTT.

This chain joins TRBV19 and TRBJ2-1; 11 bases fit TRBD2. CDR3 length: 15 amino acids. CDR1 is LNHDA, CDR2 SQIVND, per germline (reference sequence). The ends lost 1 base at V and 7 bases at J; junction bases unmatched: 3. CDR3 DNA sequence: TGTGCCAGTAGTATAGGGCTAGCGGGGGGAAATGAGCAGTTCTTC. As protein: CASSIGLAGGNEQFF.

The J gene is TRBJ1-1, the V gene TRBV27; TRBD1 is a possible D gene (5 bases). Between the trimmed V and J ends, which lost 6 bases and 2 bases, there was a span of 10 bases. CDR1 MNHEY and CDR2 SMNVEV come from the germline V gene (reference sequence). The CDR3 runs to 13 residues. CDR3 sequence (DNA): TGTGCCAGCAGCCAGACAGTAAACACTGAAGCTTTCTTT. The encoded protein is CASSQTVNTEAFF.

The chain uses TRBV28 and TRBJ2-5; D perhaps matches TRBD1 (6 bases). V lost 2 bases to trimming and J lost 3 bases, with 7 bases between them. Germline CDR1 reads MDHEN; CDR2 reads SYDVKM. CDR3 size: 13 residues. The CDR3 sequence: CASSLNREETQYF. CDR3 bases: TGTGCCAGCAGTTTAAACAGGGAAGAGACCCAGTACTTC.

The chain is built from TRBV13 and TRBJ1-1; a possible D gene is TRBD1 (5 bases). Germline V gene sequence: CDR1 PRHDT, CDR2 FYEKMQ (reference sequence). Trimming left V 5 bases short and J 5 bases short, with 15 bases between. There are 14 residues in the CDR3. CDR3 DNA: TGTGCCAGCAGCCCCAATGGGGGGAGGACTGAAGCTTTCTTT. Translation gives CASSPNGGRTEAFF.

The chain carries TRBV28 and TRBJ1-5, with no clear D. V was shortened by 3 bases and J by 9 bases, with 15 bases between the two germline ends. The CDR3 is 14 residues long. CDR1 MDHEN and CDR2 SYDVKM come from the germline V gene. The CDR3 region has the DNA TGTGCCAGCAGTTTGCAGGCTCTTTCTTGGCCCCAGCATTTT. Protein sequence: CASSLQALSWPQHF.

The J gene is TRBJ2-2, the V gene TRBV27, with D unresolved. The CDR3 runs to 16 residues. Germline V gene data show CDR1 as MNHEY and CDR2 as SMNVEV (reference sequence). The germline V and J ends were trimmed by 5 bases and 3 bases, with 16 bases remaining between them. The DNA of the CDR3 is TGTGCCAGCAGTCTACATTCCCGCGGCCACACCGGGGAGCTGTTTTTT. Protein sequence: CASSLHSRGHTGELFF.

The rearrangement joins TRBV5-6 to TRBJ2-2; 11 bases line up with TRBD1. There are 15 residues in the CDR3. V shed 4 bases, J shed 5 bases, and the junction held 4 bases outside the gene matches. Germline loops: CDR1 SGHDT, CDR2 YYEEEE. In nucleotides, the CDR3 is TGTGCCAGCAGCATGGGACAGGGGGGGACCGGGGAGCTGTTTTTT. Protein product: CASSMGQGGTGELFF.